Sequencing of this T cell receptor (beta chain) was carried out in a study of T-cell memory formation after mild COVID-19. At the level of the study: For the most part, TCR clusters were specific to one donor.

Constant-segment primers and 5'RACE yielded cDNA libraries for TCR alpha and TCR beta, each carrying sample barcodes and UMIs. TCRdb independently ran MiXCR on the 5' RACE reads; one entry per CDR3 protein. The table lists under 600,000 distinct CDR3 sequences, about 20% of them singletons. Germline V gives CDR1 SGHAT, CDR2 FQDESV (reference sequence). The CDR3 sequence is 18 residues long. Trimming took 5 bases from V and 2 from J, leaving 22 bases between them. This clonotype was detected a few times. Antigen: not known. Study-level points and caveats: Whereas later expanders leaned CD4+, clones contracting day 15 to 85 showed a balanced CD4/CD8 makeup. The CD4+ clones that contracted clustered mainly within CM and EM, and the CD8+ clones concentrated in EMRA.

The chain carries TRBV11-1 and TRBJ1-3, with D perhaps matching TRBD1 (6 bases). Sequenced: PBMCs or a T cell subset sorted from them (not recorded which). This TCR came from an adult woman who had mild COVID-19 (a few samples of this study predate the infection). Cell type and time point are not known. The CDR3 sequence is CASSPRTELRGAGNTIYF. CDR3 coding DNA: TGTGCCAGCAGCCCACGGACCGAACTCAGGGGAGCTGGAAACACCATATATTTT.